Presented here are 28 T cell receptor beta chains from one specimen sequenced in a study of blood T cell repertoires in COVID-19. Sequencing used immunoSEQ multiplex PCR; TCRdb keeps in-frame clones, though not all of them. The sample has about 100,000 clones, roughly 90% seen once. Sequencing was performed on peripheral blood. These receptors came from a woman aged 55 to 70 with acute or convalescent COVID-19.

Written as DNA, the CDR3 is TGTGCCAGCAGTGGACCGGGACTAGCGGGATTATTCTCCTACAATGAGCAGTTCTTC. This encodes CASSGPGLAGLFSYNEQFF. The V call is TRBV2, the J call TRBJ2-1; TRBD2 matches at 13 bases. The trim removed 4 bases at V and 0 bases at J, leaving 9 bases unmatched. The CDR3 runs to 19 residues. Germline values: CDR1 SNHLY, CDR2 FYNNEI.

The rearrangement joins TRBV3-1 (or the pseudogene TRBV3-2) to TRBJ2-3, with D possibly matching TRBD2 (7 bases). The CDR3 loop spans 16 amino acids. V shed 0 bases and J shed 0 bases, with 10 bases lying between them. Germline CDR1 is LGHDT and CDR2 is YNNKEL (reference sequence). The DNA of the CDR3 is TGTGCCAGCAGCCAAGAGGGGGGGCCGAGCACAGATACGCAGTATTTT. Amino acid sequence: CASSQEGGPSTDTQYF.

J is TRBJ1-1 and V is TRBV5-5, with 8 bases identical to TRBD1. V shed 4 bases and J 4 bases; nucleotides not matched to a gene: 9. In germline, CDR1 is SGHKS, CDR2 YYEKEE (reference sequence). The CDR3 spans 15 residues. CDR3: CASSPLQGAFTEAFF. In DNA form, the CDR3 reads TGTGCCAGCAGCCCACTGCAGGGGGCTTTCACTGAAGCTTTCTTT.

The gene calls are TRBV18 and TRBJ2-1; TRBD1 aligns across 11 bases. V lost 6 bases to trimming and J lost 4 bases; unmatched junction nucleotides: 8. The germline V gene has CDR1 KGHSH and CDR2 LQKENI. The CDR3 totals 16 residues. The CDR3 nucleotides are TGTGCCAGCTCCCTTCTCCGGGACAGGGGGTACAATGAGCAGTTCTTC. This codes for CASSLLRDRGYNEQFF.

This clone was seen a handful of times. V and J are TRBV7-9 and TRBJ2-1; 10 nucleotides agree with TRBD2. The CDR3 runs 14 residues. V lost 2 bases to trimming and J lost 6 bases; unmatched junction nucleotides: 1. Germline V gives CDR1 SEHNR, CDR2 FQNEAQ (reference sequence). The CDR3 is CASSLRTSGNEQFF. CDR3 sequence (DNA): TGTGCCAGCAGCTTAAGGACTAGCGGCAATGAGCAGTTCTTC.

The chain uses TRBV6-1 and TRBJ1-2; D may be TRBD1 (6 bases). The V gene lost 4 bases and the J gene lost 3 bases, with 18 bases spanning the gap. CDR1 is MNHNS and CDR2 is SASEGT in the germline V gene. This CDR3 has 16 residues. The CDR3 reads CASSGTGQRGDYGYTF. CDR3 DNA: TGTGCCAGCAGTGGAACGGGACAACGAGGAGACTATGGCTACACCTTC.

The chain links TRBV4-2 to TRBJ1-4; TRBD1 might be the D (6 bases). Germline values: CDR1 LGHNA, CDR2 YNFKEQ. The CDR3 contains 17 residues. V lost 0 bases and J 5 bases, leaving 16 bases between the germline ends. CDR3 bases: TGTGCCAGCAGCCAAGAGGTTTTGGGACACAGGAATGAAAAACTGTTTTTT. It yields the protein CASSQEVLGHRNEKLFF.

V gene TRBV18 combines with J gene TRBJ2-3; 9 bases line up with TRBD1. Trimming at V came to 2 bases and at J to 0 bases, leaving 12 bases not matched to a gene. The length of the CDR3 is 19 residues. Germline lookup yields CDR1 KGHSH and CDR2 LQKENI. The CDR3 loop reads CASSPTGTGRYSSTDTQYF. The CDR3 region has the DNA TGTGCCAGCTCACCAACCGGGACAGGGAGATACTCTAGCACAGATACGCAGTATTTT.

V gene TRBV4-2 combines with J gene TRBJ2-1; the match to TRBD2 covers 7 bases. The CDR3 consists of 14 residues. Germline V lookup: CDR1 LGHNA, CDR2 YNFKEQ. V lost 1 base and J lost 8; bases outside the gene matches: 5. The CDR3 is CASSQAREEDEQFF. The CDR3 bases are TGTGCCAGCAGCCAAGCACGGGAGGAAGATGAGCAGTTCTTC.

The CDR3 coding sequence is TGTGCCAGTAGTACTCGGGAGGTCGCTCCCACAGATACGCAGTATTTT. Translation gives CASSTREVAPTDTQYF. The chain is built from TRBV19 and TRBJ2-3, with 7 positions matching TRBD2. V shed 4 bases and J 2 bases; nucleotides not matched to a gene: 9. Per germline, CDR1 LNHDA and CDR2 SQIVND (reference sequence). The CDR3 sequence is 16 residues long.

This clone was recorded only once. The DNA of the CDR3 is TGTGCCAGCTTTGTCTCGGGACACCCGTTCGACTCTGAAGCTTTCTTT. Amino acids: CASFVSGHPFDSEAFF. V and J are TRBV7-8 and TRBJ1-1; D is perhaps TRBD1 (6 bases). V lost 8 bases and J lost 6, with 25 bases in between. This CDR3 comprises 16 residues. Germline V gene data show CDR1 as SGHVS and CDR2 as FQNEAQ. The variable domain in full, completed from reference TRBV7-8 and TRBJ1-1, reads GAGVSQSPRYKVAKRGQDVALRCDPISGHVSLFWYQQALGQGPEFLTYFQNEAQLDKSGLPSDRFFAERPEGSVSTLKIQRTQQEDSAVYLCASFVSGHPFDSEAFFGQGTRLTVV.

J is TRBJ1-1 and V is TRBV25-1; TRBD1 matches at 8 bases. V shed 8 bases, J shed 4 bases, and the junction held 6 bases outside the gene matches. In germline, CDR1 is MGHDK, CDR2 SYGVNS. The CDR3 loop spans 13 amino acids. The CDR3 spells CASSQGAGTEAFF. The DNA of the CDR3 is TGTGCCAGCTCCCAGGGGGCGGGCACTGAAGCTTTCTTT. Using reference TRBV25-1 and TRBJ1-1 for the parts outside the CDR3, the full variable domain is EADIYQTPRYLVIGTGKKITLECSQTMGHDKMYWYQQDPGMELHLIHYSYGVNSTEKGDLSSESTVSRIRTEHFPLTLESARPSHTSQYLCASSQGAGTEAFFGQGTRLTVV.

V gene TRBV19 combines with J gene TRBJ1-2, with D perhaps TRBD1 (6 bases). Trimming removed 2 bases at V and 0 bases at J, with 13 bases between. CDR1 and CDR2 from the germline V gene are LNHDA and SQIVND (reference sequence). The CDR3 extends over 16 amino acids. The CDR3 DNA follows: TGTGCCAGTAGTATACAGGGGACAAAGACTAACTATGGCTACACCTTC. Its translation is CASSIQGTKTNYGYTF.

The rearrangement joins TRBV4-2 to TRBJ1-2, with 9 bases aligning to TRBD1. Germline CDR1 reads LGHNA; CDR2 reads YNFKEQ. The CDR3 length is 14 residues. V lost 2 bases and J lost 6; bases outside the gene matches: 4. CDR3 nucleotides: TGTGCCAGCAGCCAACAAACAGGGGGCGATGGCTACACCTTC. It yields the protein CASSQQTGGDGYTF.

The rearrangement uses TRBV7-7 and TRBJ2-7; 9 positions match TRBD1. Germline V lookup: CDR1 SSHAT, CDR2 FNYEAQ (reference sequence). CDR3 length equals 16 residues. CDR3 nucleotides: TGTGCTAGCAGCTCCCGGGACAGGGAAAGACCCTACGAGCAGTACGTC. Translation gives CASSSRDRERPYEQYV.

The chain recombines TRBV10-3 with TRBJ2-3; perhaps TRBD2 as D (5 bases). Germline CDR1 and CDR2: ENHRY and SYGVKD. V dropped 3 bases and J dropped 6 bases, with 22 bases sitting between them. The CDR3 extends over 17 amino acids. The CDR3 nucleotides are TGTGCCATCAGTGAAGGCCGAAAGGTTGGGAGTACGGATACGCAGTATTTT. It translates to CAISEGRKVGSTDTQYF.

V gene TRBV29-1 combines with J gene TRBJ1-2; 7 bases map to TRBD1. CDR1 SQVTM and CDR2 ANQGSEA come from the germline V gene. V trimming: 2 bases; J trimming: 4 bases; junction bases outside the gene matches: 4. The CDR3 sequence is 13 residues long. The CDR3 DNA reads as TGCAGCGTTGAAAGGGGACAGAGCTATGGCTACACCTTC. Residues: CSVERGQSYGYTF. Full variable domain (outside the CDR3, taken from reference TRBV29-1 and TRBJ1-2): SAVISQKPSRDICQRGTSLTIQCQVDSQVTMMFWYRQQPGQSLTLIATANQGSEATYESGFVIDKFPISRPNLTFSTLTVSNMSPEDSSIYLCSVERGQSYGYTFGSGTRLTVV.

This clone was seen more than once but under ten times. CDR3 coding DNA: TGCGCCAGCAGCTTGGTTCAGGGAAAGGGCACTGAAGCTTTCTTT. It codes for CASSLVQGKGTEAFF. The chain couples TRBV5-1 to TRBJ1-1; the D gene is possibly TRBD1 (5 bases). V lost 0 bases and J lost 4, with 13 bases in between. CDR3 length: 15 residues. The germline V gene encodes CDR1 SGHRS and CDR2 YFSETQ.

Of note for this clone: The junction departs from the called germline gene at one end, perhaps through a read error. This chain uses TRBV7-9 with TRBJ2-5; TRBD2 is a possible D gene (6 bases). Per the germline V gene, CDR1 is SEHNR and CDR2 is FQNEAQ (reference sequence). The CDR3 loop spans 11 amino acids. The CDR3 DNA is TGTGCCAGCAGCTTCGGGACTCACTCAGACTTC. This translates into CASSFGTHSDF.

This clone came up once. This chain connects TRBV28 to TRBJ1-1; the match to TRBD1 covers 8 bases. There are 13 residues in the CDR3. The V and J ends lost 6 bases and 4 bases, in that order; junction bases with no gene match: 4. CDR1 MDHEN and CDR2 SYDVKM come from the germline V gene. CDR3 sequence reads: CASRRTGSTEAFF. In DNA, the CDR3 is TGTGCCAGCAGGCGGACAGGGAGCACTGAAGCTTTCTTT. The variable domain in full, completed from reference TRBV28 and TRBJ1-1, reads DVKVTQSSRYLVKRTGEKVFLECVQDMDHENMFWYRQDPGLGLRLIYFSYDVKMKEKGDIPEGYSVSREKKERFSLILESASTNQTSMYLCASRRTGSTEAFFGQGTRLTVV.

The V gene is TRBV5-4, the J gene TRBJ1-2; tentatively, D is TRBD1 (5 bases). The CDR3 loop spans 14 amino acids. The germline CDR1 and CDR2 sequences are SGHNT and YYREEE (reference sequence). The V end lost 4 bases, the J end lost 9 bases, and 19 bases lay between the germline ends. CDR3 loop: CASSPPQQVKSYTF. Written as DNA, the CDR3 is TGTGCCAGCAGCCCCCCCCAACAGGTGAAAAGCTACACCTTC.

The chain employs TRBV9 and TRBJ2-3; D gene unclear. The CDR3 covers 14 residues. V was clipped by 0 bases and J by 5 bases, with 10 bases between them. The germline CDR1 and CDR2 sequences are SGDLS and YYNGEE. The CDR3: CASSVGGVVDTQYF. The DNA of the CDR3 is TGTGCCAGCAGCGTAGGTGGAGTAGTAGATACGCAGTATTTT.

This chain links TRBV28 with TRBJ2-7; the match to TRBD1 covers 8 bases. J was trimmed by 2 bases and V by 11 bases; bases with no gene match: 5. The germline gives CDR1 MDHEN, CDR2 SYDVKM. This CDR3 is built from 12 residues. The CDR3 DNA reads TGTGCCGCCGGGACAGGTACCTACGAGCAGTACTTC. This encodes CAAGTGTYEQYF. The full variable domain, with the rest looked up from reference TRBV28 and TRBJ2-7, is DVKVTQSSRYLVKRTGEKVFLECVQDMDHENMFWYRQDPGLGLRLIYFSYDVKMKEKGDIPEGYSVSREKKERFSLILESASTNQTSMYLCAAGTGTYEQYFGPGTRLTVT.

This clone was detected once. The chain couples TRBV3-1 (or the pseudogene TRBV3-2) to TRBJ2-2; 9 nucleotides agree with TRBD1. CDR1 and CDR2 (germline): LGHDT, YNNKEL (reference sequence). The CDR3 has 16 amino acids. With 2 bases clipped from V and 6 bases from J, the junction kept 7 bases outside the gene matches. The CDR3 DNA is TGTGCCAGCAGCCAAACAGGGGGCAGGGTGGCCGGGGAGCTGTTTTTT. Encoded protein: CASSQTGGRVAGELFF.

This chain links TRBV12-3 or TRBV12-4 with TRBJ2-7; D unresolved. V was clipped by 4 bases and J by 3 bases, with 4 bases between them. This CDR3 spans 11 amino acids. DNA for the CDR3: TGTGCCAGCAGTTCCTTCTACGAGCAGTACTTC. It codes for CASSSFYEQYF.

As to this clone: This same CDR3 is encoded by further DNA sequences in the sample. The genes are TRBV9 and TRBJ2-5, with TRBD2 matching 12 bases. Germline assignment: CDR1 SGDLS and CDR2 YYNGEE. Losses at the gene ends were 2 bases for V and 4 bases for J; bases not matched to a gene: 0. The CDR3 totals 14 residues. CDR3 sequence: CASSVGLAGETQYF. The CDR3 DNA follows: TGTGCCAGCAGCGTGGGACTAGCGGGAGAGACCCAGTACTTC.

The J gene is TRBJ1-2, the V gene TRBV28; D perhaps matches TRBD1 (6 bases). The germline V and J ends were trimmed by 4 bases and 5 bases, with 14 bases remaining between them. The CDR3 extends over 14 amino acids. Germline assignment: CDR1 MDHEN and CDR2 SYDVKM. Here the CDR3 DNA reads TGTGCCAGCAGTTGGGCAGGGGACAAGTATGGCTACACCTTC. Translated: CASSWAGDKYGYTF.

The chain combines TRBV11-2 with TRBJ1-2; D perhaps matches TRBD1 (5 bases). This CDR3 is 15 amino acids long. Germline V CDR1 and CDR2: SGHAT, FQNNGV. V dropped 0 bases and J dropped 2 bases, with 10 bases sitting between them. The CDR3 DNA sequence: TGTGCCAGCAGCTTAGAGGCAGGGAACAACTATGGCTACACCTTC. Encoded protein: CASSLEAGNNYGYTF. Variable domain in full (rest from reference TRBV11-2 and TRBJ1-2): EAGVAQSPRYKIIEKRQSVAFWCNPISGHATLYWYQQILGQGPKLLIQFQNNGVVDDSQLPKDRFSAERLKGVDSTLKIQPAKLEDSAVYLCASSLEAGNNYGYTFGSGTRLTVV.